A single sample gave rise to the 19 T cell receptor beta chains below, sequenced in a study of T cell repertoires in aging, cancer and after chemotherapy (dated by TCRdb to the late 2010s). Instrument on record: Illumina MiSeq. Multiplex touch-down PCR with a mixed TRB-A/B primer pool was used to amplify rearranged TRB sequences covering the V, D and J segments. Starting from the raw public reads, TCRdb applied fastp trimming at Q25, assembled clones with MiXCR and retained in-frame beta chains. Identical CDR3 protein sequences are pooled into one entry, listed with their most common genes and DNA. In all, the sample holds 1,400 or so distinct CDR3 sequences, and 60% of those were seen once. The biggest ten clones account for about 40% of the sample. TCR beta rearrangements were amplified from genomic DNA extracted from peripheral blood rather than from sorted cells or RNA. Sequencing was done on a sample of blood. These receptors all come from a human donor with a blood cancer.

The rearrangement joins TRBV12-3 or TRBV12-4 to TRBJ2-7; D is undetermined. V lost 5 bases, J lost 6 bases, and 8 bases lay in between. The CDR3 extends over 11 amino acids. The CDR3 sequence is CASSPSFEQYF. The CDR3 DNA follows: TGTGCCAGCAGTCCCAGTTTCGAGCAGTACTTC.

The chain joins TRBV30 to TRBJ2-6; D unresolved. Per germline, CDR1 GTSNPN and CDR2 SVGIG (reference sequence). CDR3 size: 13 residues. The germline V and J ends were trimmed by 8 bases and 2 bases, with 10 bases remaining between them. CDR3 in amino acids: CASSIAGANVLTF. CDR3 coding DNA: TGTGCCAGTAGTATTGCTGGGGCCAACGTCCTGACTTTC.

This chain connects TRBV7-2 to TRBJ2-1; TRBD1 agrees at 10 bases. V was clipped by 4 bases and J by 0 bases; unmatched bases: 12. Germline CDR1 is SGHTA and CDR2 is FQGNSA. The CDR3 consists of 19 residues. The CDR3 reads CASSSPGQGRLSSYNEQFF. CDR3 nucleotides: TGTGCCAGCAGCTCACCGGGACAGGGGCGCTTGAGCTCCTACAATGAGCAGTTCTTC.

The chain couples TRBV18 to TRBJ2-7; 7 positions agree with TRBD1. In germline, CDR1 is KGHSH, CDR2 LQKENI. There are 15 residues in the CDR3. J gave up 0 bases and V 1 base, and 3 bases lay outside the gene matches. CDR3 bases: TGTGCCAGCTCACCACAGACAGGGAGCTCCTACGAGCAGTACTTC. Translated: CASSPQTGSSYEQYF.

This chain connects TRBV12-3 or TRBV12-4 to TRBJ1-1; no firm D call. V lost 3 bases, J lost 1 base, and 6 bases lay in between. The CDR3 is 13 residues long. The CDR3 DNA reads TGTGCCAGCAGTTTTACCGGGAACACTGAAGCTTTCTTT. It codes for CASSFTGNTEAFF.

The CDR3 bases are TGTGCCAGCAGCCGGACAGGGGGTGGCTACACCTTC. It is translated as CASSRTGGGYTF. The V call is TRBV12-3 or TRBV12-4, the J call TRBJ1-2, with TRBD1 matching over 10 bases. The CDR3 contains 12 residues. The junction had 2 bases not matched to a gene; V was cut back by 6 bases and J by 7 bases.

This clonotype was seen a handful of times. The genes are TRBV6-5 and TRBJ2-1; 7 bases are shared with TRBD2. V shed 2 bases and J 0 bases; nucleotides not matched to a gene: 7. Germline values: CDR1 MNHEY, CDR2 SVGAGI. The CDR3 totals 17 residues. The CDR3 loop reads CASSYGRSGISYNEQFF. The CDR3 DNA follows: TGTGCCAGCAGTTACGGCCGCAGCGGGATCTCCTACAATGAGCAGTTCTTC.

J is TRBJ2-1 and V is TRBV20-1; 8 bases line up with TRBD1. The germline V gene has CDR1 DFQATT and CDR2 SNEGSKA (reference sequence). J gave up 5 bases and V 6 bases, and 9 bases lay outside the gene matches. This CDR3 is 14 amino acids long. CDR3 sequence reads: CSAQRGTGNNEQFF. Written as DNA, the CDR3 is TGCAGTGCCCAACGCGGGACAGGAAACAATGAGCAGTTCTTC.

The rearrangement links TRBV12-3 or TRBV12-4 to TRBJ2-7; 7 nucleotides align to TRBD2. The ends lost 6 bases at V and 10 bases at J; junction bases unmatched: 9. This CDR3 spans 12 amino acids. The CDR3 loop reads CASSAGEGRQYF. The DNA of the CDR3 is TGTGCCAGCAGCGCGGGAGAGGGCCGTCAGTACTTC.

The chain is built from TRBV6-5 and TRBJ1-2, with D perhaps TRBD1 (6 bases). V was clipped by 9 bases and J by 2 bases, with 10 bases between them. CDR3 length: 12 amino acids. Germline V gene lookup returns CDR1 MNHEY and CDR2 SVGAGI. This chain's CDR3 is CASKDRNYGYTF. For the CDR3, the DNA is TGTGCCAGTAAGGACAGAAACTATGGCTACACCTTC.

This sequence joins TRBV29-1 and TRBJ2-2; tentative D call: TRBD2 (6 bases). Per the germline V gene, CDR1 is SQVTM and CDR2 is ANQGSEA. The CDR3 sequence is 14 residues long. With 5 bases removed from V and 4 bases from J, the gap between germline ends came to 14 bases. CDR3: CSVCGQGGTGELFF. The DNA of the CDR3 is TGCAGCGTTTGTGGGCAGGGAGGCACCGGGGAGCTGTTTTTT.

V usage is TRBV29-1 and J usage is TRBJ1-1, with D possibly matching TRBD1 (5 bases). The CDR3 has 12 amino acids. Trimming pared 5 bases from V and 4 bases from J, leaving 11 bases between. Germline-derived CDR1 and CDR2 are SQVTM and ANQGSEA. The CDR3 sequence: CSVQGGVTEAFF. The CDR3 nucleotides are TGCAGCGTTCAGGGAGGGGTCACTGAAGCTTTCTTT. Looking up the rest from reference TRBV29-1 and TRBJ1-1 gives the full variable domain: SAVISQKPSRDICQRGTSLTIQCQVDSQVTMMFWYRQQPGQSLTLIATANQGSEATYESGFVIDKFPISRPNLTFSTLTVSNMSPEDSSIYLCSVQGGVTEAFFGQGTRLTVV.

The rearrangement links TRBV7-9 to TRBJ1-2; D is ambiguous. This CDR3 has 13 residues. V gave up 1 base and J gave up 2 bases, with 5 bases separating them. CDR1 and CDR2 from the germline V gene are SEHNR and FQNEAQ (reference sequence). The CDR3 nucleotides read TGTGCCAGCAGCTTAGACGGGAACTATGGCTACACCTTC. Protein product: CASSLDGNYGYTF.

This clonotype was detected only a few times. V and J are TRBV6-5 and TRBJ1-5, with D hard to call. V gave up 5 bases and J gave up 4 bases, with 9 bases separating them. The germline gives CDR1 MNHEY, CDR2 SVGAGI. This CDR3 is 13 amino acids long. In DNA form, the CDR3 reads TGTGCCAGCAGTCTCAGTGTAAATCAGCCCCAGCATTTT. Its protein product is CASSLSVNQPQHF.

The V gene is TRBV6-5, the J gene TRBJ2-6; D uncertain. Trimming stripped 5 bases from V and 0 bases from J, with 14 bases between. The CDR3 consists of 17 residues. CDR1 is MNHEY and CDR2 is SVGAGI in the germline V gene. The chain's CDR3 is CASSLRQRGSGANVLTF. The CDR3 DNA reads as TGTGCCAGCAGTCTAAGACAACGAGGCTCTGGGGCCAACGTCCTGACTTTC.

In its sample, this clonotype was seen a few times. The chain uses TRBV6-5 and TRBJ2-1; the match to TRBD1 covers 8 bases. Trimming cost V 4 bases and J 7 bases; bases outside gene matches: 9. Germline loops: CDR1 MNHEY, CDR2 SVGAGI. The CDR3 contains 15 residues. The CDR3 DNA sequence: TGTGCCAGCAGTTTCGACAGGGGACCTACGAATGAGCAGTTCTTC. Encoded protein: CASSFDRGPTNEQFF.

Comments on this clonotype: Germline and junction disagree at one end, which may indicate a read error. The rearrangement uses TRBV6-5 and TRBJ2-7; D is possibly TRBD1 (6 bases). Per germline, CDR1 MNHEY and CDR2 SVGAGI. There are 15 residues in the CDR3. The DNA of the CDR3 is TGTGCCACCAGTGACCCCCTGGGACACCTATACGAGCAGTACTTC. Translating it yields CATSDPLGHLYEQYF.

In nucleotides, the CDR3 is TGTGCCAGCAGACCGGGACTAGCGGGAGTCGTAATCAATGAGCAGTTCTTC. Its translation: CASRPGLAGVVINEQFF. This sequence joins TRBV6-2 or TRBV6-3 and TRBJ2-1; 14 bases are shared with TRBD2. CDR1 and CDR2 from the germline V gene are MNHEY and SVGEGT. This CDR3 spans 17 amino acids. V dropped 6 bases and J dropped 6; count of bases not matched to a gene: 10.

The chain carries TRBV30 and TRBJ1-6; TRBD1 is a possible D gene (5 bases). There are 13 residues in the CDR3. V gave up 4 bases and J gave up 10 bases, with 14 bases separating them. Germline lookup yields CDR1 GTSNPN and CDR2 SVGIG (reference sequence). The DNA of the CDR3 is TGTGCCTGGAAGGGGAAGGGAGGGTCACCCCTCCACTTT. Amino acids: CAWKGKGGSPLHF.